These 12 T cell receptor beta chains were all obtained from the same sample, sequenced in a study of neoadjuvant anti-PD-1 for oral cavity cancer. Time point of the sample: after neoadjuvant nivolumab, at surgical resection. Assay: immunoSEQ multiplex PCR; the TCRdb copy retains only in-frame clones and omits some. The sample lists 40,000 or so clones, around 40% occurring once. The input for sequencing was tumor tissue, taken after nivolumab (anti-PD-1) treatment. Source of these receptors: a person between 35 and 79 years old with oral cavity squamous cell carcinoma.

The chain uses TRBV18 and TRBJ1-4; TRBD1 might be the D (5 bases). The germline V and J ends were trimmed by 3 bases and 7 bases, with 6 bases remaining between them. The CDR3 is 12 residues long. Germline V gene lookup returns CDR1 KGHSH and CDR2 LQKENI. The CDR3 is CASSPGGEKLFF. The DNA for the CDR3 is TGTGCCAGCTCACCGGGGGGTGAAAAACTGTTTTTT.

This rearrangement joins TRBV2 to TRBJ1-2; TRBD1 matches 10 bases. The ends lost 8 bases at V and 8 bases at J; junction bases unmatched: 14. The CDR3 sequence is 15 residues long. From germline, CDR1 is SNHLY and CDR2 FYNNEI. CDR3 protein: CASARTGGGIGGYTF. Here the CDR3 DNA reads TGTGCCAGCGCCCGGACAGGGGGAGGAATCGGGGGCTACACCTTC.

In its sample, this clone was seen a few times. The chain has TRBV15 and TRBJ1-5, with TRBD1 identical over 7 bases. CDR1 and CDR2 from the germline V gene are LNHNV and YYDKDF (reference sequence). V gave up 2 bases and J gave up 7 bases; unmatched junction bases: 8. The CDR3 covers 15 residues. For the CDR3, the DNA is TGTGCCACCAGCAGACCCCAAGGGGGCGGCCAGCCCCAGCATTTT. It specifies CATSRPQGGGQPQHF.

A few counts support this clone. The chain links TRBV5-1 to TRBJ1-4; D is possibly TRBD1 (6 bases). V dropped 0 bases and J dropped 4 bases, with 13 bases sitting between them. The CDR3 runs 16 residues. Germline loops: CDR1 SGHRS, CDR2 YFSETQ. Here the CDR3 DNA reads TGCGCCAGCAGCTTGGTCCCAGGACAGCGTAATGAAAAACTGTTTTTT. This encodes CASSLVPGQRNEKLFF.

The chain employs TRBV19 and TRBJ2-5, with TRBD1 identical over 7 bases. CDR1 and CDR2 from the germline V gene are LNHDA and SQIVND (reference sequence). The CDR3 is made up of 19 amino acids. The J segment lost 1 base and the V segment lost 1 base, leaving 15 bases of the junction unmatched. This CDR3 is CASSIGPVIWTGTQETQYF. Written as DNA, the CDR3 is TGTGCCAGTAGTATAGGGCCTGTGATCTGGACAGGTACCCAAGAGACCCAGTACTTC.

The chain is built from TRBV6-5 and TRBJ2-1; D may be TRBD1 (5 bases). This CDR3 is built from 15 residues. Trimming removed 3 bases at V and 3 bases at J, with 12 bases between. Germline values: CDR1 MNHEY, CDR2 SVGAGI. The CDR3 DNA reads as TGTGCCAGCAGTTATCGTGGGGCAAGCTACAATGAGCAGTTCTTC. It encodes CASSYRGASYNEQFF.

The J gene is TRBJ1-1, the V gene TRBV7-8; 8 positions agree with TRBD1. The junction had 8 bases not matched to a gene; V was cut back by 4 bases and J by 4 bases. Germline V gene lookup returns CDR1 SGHVS and CDR2 FQNEAQ. The CDR3 spans 15 residues. The CDR3 sequence is CASSSQGARTTEAFF. Written as DNA, the CDR3 is TGTGCCAGCAGCTCCCAGGGGGCGCGTACCACTGAAGCTTTCTTT. The entire variable domain, with the rest obtained from reference TRBV7-8 and TRBJ1-1, is as follows: GAGVSQSPRYKVAKRGQDVALRCDPISGHVSLFWYQQALGQGPEFLTYFQNEAQLDKSGLPSDRFFAERPEGSVSTLKIQRTQQEDSAVYLCASSSQGARTTEAFFGQGTRLTVV.

The chain uses TRBV2 and TRBJ2-7, with TRBD2 matching 7 bases. Germline CDR1 reads SNHLY; CDR2 reads FYNNEI. Trimming cost V 6 bases and J 0 bases; bases outside gene matches: 11. This CDR3 has 16 residues. The CDR3 coding sequence is TGTGCCAGCAGGCGAAGCATTAGCGGGCCCTCCTACGAGCAGTACTTC. Residues: CASRRSISGPSYEQYF.

This chain joins TRBV11-1 and TRBJ1-1, with D maybe TRBD1 (5 bases). Deletions cut 5 bases from V and 3 bases from J, with 13 bases between. Germline V gene lookup returns CDR1 SGHAT and CDR2 FQDESV (reference sequence). There are 14 residues in the CDR3. The CDR3, as DNA: TGTGCCAGCAGCCGCAGGGCGAGGGACACTGAAGCTTTCTTT. Translated: CASSRRARDTEAFF.

This rearrangement joins TRBV6-5 to TRBJ1-1; D uncertain. The germline V gene has CDR1 MNHEY and CDR2 SVGAGI. The V gene lost 0 bases and the J gene lost 3 bases, with 11 bases spanning the gap. The CDR3 runs to 15 residues. This CDR3 is CASSYSRVGDTEAFF. DNA for the CDR3: TGTGCCAGCAGTTACTCGAGGGTTGGGGACACTGAAGCTTTCTTT.

This clone was counted once. J is TRBJ2-3 and V is TRBV18, with 13 bases that match TRBD2. Germline trimming cut 3 bases from V and 0 bases from J; bases unmatched to any gene: 3. The germline gives CDR1 KGHSH, CDR2 LQKENI. The CDR3 consists of 17 residues. As DNA, the CDR3 is TGTGCCAGCTCACCCGGACTAGCGGGGGTAAGCACAGATACGCAGTATTTT. This gives the protein CASSPGLAGVSTDTQYF.

This clone was seen ten or more times. The chain employs TRBV27 and TRBJ2-1; tentatively, D is TRBD1 or TRBD2 (5 bases each). The V gene's germline CDR1 is MNHEY and CDR2 SMNVEV (reference sequence). The V end lost 5 bases, the J end lost 9 bases, and 14 bases lay between the germline ends. The CDR3 extends over 13 amino acids. This CDR3 reads CASSPGTGGEQFF. The CDR3 nucleotides are TGTGCCAGCAGTCCAGGGACGGGCGGTGAGCAGTTCTTC.